A single sample gave rise to the 9 T cell receptor beta chains below, sequenced in a study of blood T cell repertoires in COVID-19. TCRdb's table, derived via immunoSEQ multiplex PCR, lists solely in-frame clones and lacks some. The data hold 300,000 to 400,000 clones, with approximately 86% observed a single time. Sequencing was done on a sample of peripheral blood. Receptor source: a man aged 25-45 years with COVID-19, enrolled during active disease.

The chain combines TRBV12-3 or TRBV12-4 with TRBJ1-1; D may be TRBD1 (5 bases). The CDR3 contains 13 residues. Trimming left V 5 bases short and J 5 bases short, with 12 bases between. The CDR3 reads CASSPLRDTEAFF. CDR3 in DNA: TGTGCCAGCAGTCCGCTCAGGGATACTGAAGCTTTCTTT.

The sample holds one count of this clone. The chain is built from TRBV19 and TRBJ1-2; TRBD1 matches at 9 bases. V was pared by 3 bases and J by 7 bases, with 9 bases of the junction left unmatched. The CDR3 has 15 residues. The germline V gene has CDR1 LNHDA and CDR2 SQIVND (reference sequence). CDR3 bases: TGTGCCAGTAGTATTTACGTGGACAGGGGAGGTGGCTACACCTTC. Its translation is CASSIYVDRGGGYTF.

J is TRBJ2-5 and V is TRBV18; 9 bases are shared with TRBD1. The CDR3 length is 16 residues. Trimming cost V 4 bases and J 5 bases; bases outside gene matches: 11. CDR1 KGHSH and CDR2 LQKENI come from the germline V gene. The CDR3 bases are TGTGCCAGCTCACACAGGGGGCTTCAAATGTTGGAGACCCAGTACTTC. Translated: CASSHRGLQMLETQYF.

CDR3 residues: CASSWSGAAYNEQFF. DNA of the CDR3: TGTGCCAGCAGTTGGAGTGGGGCCGCATACAATGAGCAGTTCTTC. J is TRBJ2-1 and V is TRBV6-2 or TRBV6-3; maybe TRBD1 (5 bases). There are 15 residues in the CDR3. Trimming left V 4 bases short and J 4 bases short, with 14 bases between. Looked up from germline, CDR1 is MNHEY and CDR2 is SVGEGT.

V and J are TRBV4-1 and TRBJ1-1; 7 positions agree with TRBD1. The CDR3 extends over 13 amino acids. The V segment lost 4 bases and the J segment 5 bases; nucleotides outside the gene matches: 4. CDR1 is MGHRA, CDR2 YSYEKL, per germline. CDR3: CASSRQGATEAFF. The CDR3 DNA reads TGCGCCAGCAGCCGACAGGGAGCAACTGAAGCTTTCTTT.

This chain connects TRBV30 to TRBJ1-1; D unclear. V was cut by 0 bases and J by 4 bases, with 15 bases left in between. This CDR3 is 15 amino acids long. The germline gives CDR1 GTSNPN, CDR2 SVGIG (reference sequence). The CDR3 DNA is TGTGCCTGGAGTGTGCAGGTGGTAAGTGGCACTGAAGCTTTCTTT. It encodes CAWSVQVVSGTEAFF.

This chain joins TRBV5-1 and TRBJ2-1; perhaps TRBD1 as D (7 bases). Looked up from germline, CDR1 is SGHRS and CDR2 is YFSETQ. The CDR3 consists of 17 residues. Trimming removed 3 bases from V and 1 base from J, with 17 bases in between. The DNA of the CDR3 is TGCGCCAGCAGCTCCCTCCGGCAGGGGGGATCCTACAATGAGCAGTTCTTC. The encoded protein is CASSSLRQGGSYNEQFF.

The CDR3: CASSLSGTGVGATTQETQYF. Written as DNA, the CDR3 is TGTGCCAGCAGCCTGTCGGGGACAGGGGTTGGTGCGACCACTCAAGAGACCCAGTACTTC. V usage is TRBV27 and J usage is TRBJ2-5; 10 bases agree with TRBD1. V dropped 6 bases and J dropped 2; count of bases not matched to a gene: 21. This CDR3 has 20 amino acids. Germline V lookup: CDR1 MNHEY, CDR2 SMNVEV (reference sequence).

The chain has TRBV24-1 and TRBJ2-3; D is ambiguous. Trimming removed 9 bases from V and 2 bases from J, with 11 bases in between. The CDR3 length is 13 residues. Germline CDR1 is KGHDR and CDR2 is SFDVKD. CDR3 residues: CATSSPVTDTQYF. For the CDR3, the DNA is TGTGCCACCTCCTCCCCCGTCACAGATACGCAGTATTTT.